These 16 T cell receptor beta chains originate from one sample sequenced in a study of PD-1 blockade in classical Hodgkin lymphoma. Documented time point: cycle 4 day 1 (C4D1), after less than seven weeks of nivolumab. Every patient was affected by relapse after autologous stem cell transplantation, while exposure to brentuximab vedotin was not uniform. Sequencing was performed with immunoSEQ multiplex PCR; in TCRdb, only in-frame clones are kept and a portion is missing. The sample has roughly 18,000 clones, 65% to 85% seen once. This sample comprised peripheral blood mononuclear cells (PBMCs), obtained before the fourth cycle of nivolumab. Every receptor here comes from a human donor with classical Hodgkin lymphoma.

The rearrangement joins TRBV6-5 to TRBJ2-6; D ambiguous. This CDR3 has 14 residues. Germline CDR1 reads MNHEY; CDR2 reads SVGAGI. V lost 6 bases, J lost 3 bases, and 9 bases lay in between. Written as DNA, the CDR3 is TGTGCCAGCAGCCGTTTGGGTGGGGCCAACGTCCTGACTTTC. It encodes CASSRLGGANVLTF.

This clone has just a few counts. In DNA form, the CDR3 reads TGTGCCAGCATCCCTGGCGATCCGAACACCGGGGAGCTGTTTTTT. Translated: CASIPGDPNTGELFF. The rearrangement links TRBV28 to TRBJ2-2; D is uncertain. Germline V gives CDR1 MDHEN, CDR2 SYDVKM. With 7 bases removed from V and 0 bases from J, the gap between germline ends came to 12 bases. The CDR3 extends over 15 amino acids.

This chain joins TRBV5-1 and TRBJ2-7; 7 nucleotides align to TRBD2. Germline-derived CDR1 and CDR2 are SGHRS and YFSETQ. V was clipped by 3 bases and J by 6 bases; unmatched bases: 9. The CDR3 consists of 14 residues. DNA of the CDR3: TGCGCCAGCAGCTCTCAAAGGACTAGGCTCGAGCAGTACTTC. It is translated as CASSSQRTRLEQYF.

The V and J genes are TRBV5-1 and TRBJ2-2, with 10 bases matching TRBD2. This CDR3 is built from 17 residues. CDR1 and CDR2 (germline): SGHRS, YFSETQ. Trimming cost V 3 bases and J 1 base; bases outside gene matches: 6. CDR3 sequence (DNA): TGCGCCAGCAGCTACTTTAGACTAGCGGGGAACACCGGGGAGCTGTTTTTT. Protein product: CASSYFRLAGNTGELFF.

The chain recombines TRBV4-2 with TRBJ1-2, with D possibly being TRBD1 (6 bases). The CDR3 contains 16 residues. Between the trimmed V and J ends, which lost 0 bases and 0 bases, there was a span of 11 bases. The germline V gene encodes CDR1 LGHNA and CDR2 YNFKEQ. The CDR3 nucleotides read TGTGCCAGCAGCCAAGAAGTAAACAGGGCTAACTATGGCTACACCTTC. This codes for CASSQEVNRANYGYTF.

This rearrangement joins TRBV6-6 to TRBJ2-3; 11 bases line up with TRBD2. CDR1 and CDR2 (germline): MNHNY, SVGAGI (reference sequence). The junction had 6 bases not matched to a gene; V was cut back by 6 bases and J by 4 bases. The CDR3 covers 15 residues. CDR3 region: CASRPPGLAADTQYF. In nucleotides, the CDR3 is TGTGCCAGCAGACCGCCGGGACTAGCGGCAGATACGCAGTATTTT.

This chain uses TRBV19 with TRBJ1-5; D call uncertain. The CDR3 is made up of 17 amino acids. Trimming left V 1 base short and J 5 bases short, with 18 bases between. Germline-derived CDR1 and CDR2 are LNHDA and SQIVND (reference sequence). CDR3 region: CASSIGGDGSRYQPQHF. CDR3 sequence (DNA): TGTGCCAGTAGTATAGGGGGTGACGGATCACGTTATCAGCCCCAGCATTTT.

This clone was found a few times. The chain carries TRBV19 and TRBJ2-6, with TRBD2 as a possible D gene (6 bases). CDR1 and CDR2 from the germline V gene are LNHDA and SQIVND (reference sequence). V lost 6 bases and J lost 11, with 14 bases in between. There are 13 residues in the CDR3. The CDR3, as DNA: TGTGCCAGTAGCCTGGGGGGAGTGGACGTCCTGACTTTC. Translating it yields CASSLGGVDVLTF. Complete variable domain (other parts from reference TRBV19 and TRBJ2-6): DGGITQSPKYLFRKEGQNVTLSCEQNLNHDAMYWYRQDPGQGLRLIYYSQIVNDFQKGDIAEGYSVSREKKESFPLTVTSAQKNPTAFYLCASSLGGVDVLTFGAGSRLTVL.

Within the sample, this clone is medium-sized. V and J are TRBV11-2 and TRBJ1-1, with TRBD1 matching 11 bases. This CDR3 spans 16 amino acids. Germline assignment: CDR1 SGHAT and CDR2 FQNNGV. V was pared by 5 bases and J by 2 bases, with 7 bases of the junction left unmatched. The CDR3 DNA follows: TGTGCCAGCAGCCCCGGGACAGGGGGGTTAAACACTGAAGCTTTCTTT. This gives the protein CASSPGTGGLNTEAFF.

The chain has TRBV7-6 and TRBJ2-3; either TRBD1 or TRBD2 may supply D (5 bases each). CDR1 is SGHVS, CDR2 FNYEAQ, per germline. Trimming removed 1 base from V and 4 bases from J, with 21 bases in between. CDR3 length equals 18 residues. CDR3 sequence reads: CASSLGPGLRDPADTQYF. The CDR3, as DNA: TGTGCCAGCAGCTTAGGTCCGGGGCTCAGGGACCCAGCAGATACGCAGTATTTT. Looking up the rest from reference TRBV7-6 and TRBJ2-3 gives the full variable domain: GAGVSQSPRYKVTKRGQDVALRCDPISGHVSLYWYRQALGQGPEFLTYFNYEAQQDKSGLPNDRFSAERPEGSISTLTIQRTEQRDSAMYRCASSLGPGLRDPADTQYFGPGTRLTVL.

The chain has TRBV13 and TRBJ1-2; possible D gene TRBD1, 5 bases. CDR3 length: 14 amino acids. Trimming left V 3 bases short and J 7 bases short, with 15 bases between. Per the germline V gene, CDR1 is PRHDT and CDR2 is FYEKMQ (reference sequence). CDR3: CASSLIGQGGGYTF. CDR3 in DNA: TGTGCCAGCAGCTTGATAGGGCAGGGAGGTGGCTACACCTTC. The variable domain in full, completed from reference TRBV13 and TRBJ1-2, reads AAGVIQSPRHLIKEKRETATLKCYPIPRHDTVYWYQQGPGQDPQFLISFYEKMQSDKGSIPDRFSAQQFSDYHSELNMSSLELGDSALYFCASSLIGQGGGYTFGSGTRLTVV.

The chain is built from TRBV7-9 and TRBJ2-7; 9 bases are a match to TRBD1. Germline CDR1 is SEHNR and CDR2 is FQNEAQ (reference sequence). This CDR3 spans 12 amino acids. The CDR3 DNA sequence: TGTGCCAGCAGCTTAGCCGGGACAGGGAAGAGCGTC. The encoded protein is CASSLAGTGKSV.

The chain carries TRBV4-1 and TRBJ1-1; D ambiguous. Germline V gene lookup returns CDR1 MGHRA and CDR2 YSYEKL. The length of the CDR3 is 14 residues. Trimming cost V 1 base and J 0 bases, with 6 bases left between them. CDR3 residues: CASSQADLNTEAFF. In nucleotides, the CDR3 is TGCGCCAGCAGCCAAGCCGACCTGAACACTGAAGCTTTCTTT.

There are a few counts of this clone. The chain is built from TRBV6-1 and TRBJ1-6; no firm D call. The CDR3 length is 13 residues. CDR1 is MNHNS, CDR2 SASEGT, per germline. V was pared by 7 bases and J by 7 bases, with 11 bases between. The CDR3 nucleotides read TGTGCCAGCAACGGCTGGATAAATTCACCCCTCCACTTT. Amino acid sequence: CASNGWINSPLHF.

Written as DNA, the CDR3 is TGCGCCAGCAGCTTGGACTGGGGCACCGGGGAGCTGTTTTTT. Translated: CASSLDWGTGELFF. The chain carries TRBV5-1 and TRBJ2-2, with D unresolved. The CDR3 has 14 amino acids. Germline-derived CDR1 and CDR2 are SGHRS and YFSETQ. Trimming took off 0 bases at V and 4 bases at J, with 7 bases between the two ends. Filled out from reference TRBV5-1 and TRBJ2-2, the complete variable domain reads KAGVTQTPRYLIKTRGQQVTLSCSPISGHRSVSWYQQTPGQGLQFLFEYFSETQRNKGNFPGRFSGRQFSNSRSEMNVSTLELGDSALYLCASSLDWGTGELFFGEGSRLTVL.

This clone has only a few counts. This chain joins TRBV5-4 and TRBJ1-2; no reliable D call. Per the germline V gene, CDR1 is SGHNT and CDR2 is YYREEE (reference sequence). Trimming took 2 bases from V and 2 from J, leaving 7 bases between them. The CDR3 is made up of 13 amino acids. The CDR3 reads CASSFEPNYGYTF. The CDR3 DNA is TGTGCCAGCAGCTTCGAACCGAACTATGGCTACACCTTC.